This TCR beta chain is drawn from a study of shared T cell receptors in the human thymus (dated by TCRdb to the early 2020s). For context, the study as a whole: The study investigated the way shared, self-reactive T-cell receptor alpha chains are produced in the human thymus.

The CDR3 spans 21 residues, from the cysteine through the phenylalanine. Kept here is only the CDR3 DNA, which spans 63 bases and is read in frame from base 1. Compared with germline, V lacks 2 bases and J lacks 0 bases; bases without a gene match: 14. Based on the germline V gene, the CDR1 and CDR2 sequences are LGHNA and YNFKEQ. The library was generated by the immunoSEQ multiplex PCR assay. The table comes from immuneACCESS by way of TCRdb, which keeps in-frame sequences with V and J called. Part of the clones is missing from these tables; in studies checked, under half for an unresolved V gene and the rest for unknown reasons. For this sample there are over 450,000 clones; more than 75% appear just once. Jointly, the top ten make up 0.01% to 0.015% of the sample. The sample holds one count of this clone. There is no known antigen for this receptor. No qualities accompany the bases; no much larger clone lies one base away.

These data also featured in a second study, about human thymus T cells. As that second paper reports: In Finland, the donors were immunologically healthy infants who were having open corrective cardiac surgery for congenital heart defects. Thymus tissue was collected as surgical resects that were removed during corrective cardiac surgery. Biased V and J gene segment usage appeared to be present in both thymic and peripheral blood repertoires. According to the related research, thymic TCR repertoires were highly overlapping among unrelated individuals. TCR alpha and beta repertoires from roughly 8 infant thymus samples and a few related peripheral blood samples were characterized in the study. The cohort included about six male and a couple of female infants, with donor ages spanning 7 to 244 days. Thymocytes were mechanically released from the tissue and were stored as pellets of roughly 10-34 million cells at -70 degrees C. A QIAsymphony instrument was used to extract genomic DNA from the frozen cell pellets. The immunoSEQ multiplex PCR assay was used to amplify the TCRB and TCRAD loci from a standardized amount of quality-controlled genomic DNA. The amplicons covered the V(D)J region and were long enough to include the CDR3 and to identify the V and J genes. The amplicons were sequenced on an Illumina platform via the commercial immunoSEQ service. Primer bias and sequencing errors were corrected as previously described, and TCRAD and TCRB definitions were based on the IMGT database. Analysis of the repertoires was done with immunoSEQ Analyzer 3.0 and VDJTools and included basic statistics, V/J segment usage, diversity estimates, rarefaction and pairwise overlap. To estimate diversity, the Chao1, ChaoE, Efron-Thisted, Shannon and inverse Simpson indices were applied, and diversity was also estimated on datasets down-sampled to the smallest sample. For repertoire overlap, CDR3 nucleotide sequence, V gene and J gene had to match strictly, and clustering was done by Jaccard-based multidimensional scaling. On average, thymus samples yielded about 810,000 unique TCRB clonotypes, whereas blood samples yielded about 80,000.

The sample comprised thymocytes. The rearranged chain carries TRBV4-2 and TRBJ2-2; 11 nucleotides in the junction match TRBD2. The clonotype comes from a boy under three years old with a congenital heart defect. Donor details come from another sample of the same person, matched by shared clones. The CDR3 protein is CASSQIHLAGGPVSNTGELFF. The DNA reads as follows: TGTGCCAGCAGCCAAATCCATTTAGCGGGAGGGCCGGTTTCGAACACCGGGGAGCTGTTTTTT.